This T cell receptor beta chain was captured in a study of post-analysis software for immune sequencing data. Study-level background: Secondary progressive, relapsing-remitting and progressive-relapsing multiple sclerosis were among the included disease courses.

The TCR beta cDNA libraries contained unique molecular identifiers. A population of roughly 0.9 to 11 million T cells gave rise to about half a million cDNA molecules. TCRdb reprocessed the PCR reads with MiXCR, giving one entry per CDR3 protein. In the table there are over 700,000 distinct CDR3 sequences, just under 30% of which are singletons. As regards this clonotype: As yet, its antigen is unknown.

This CDR3 comprises 17 residues. Trimming pared 0 bases from V and 0 bases from J, leaving 15 bases between. Per germline, CDR1 SGHRS and CDR2 YFSETQ. Regarding the study as a whole: Samples sharing a preparation batch grouped tightly together when assessed by F measure. Patients had higher frequencies than controls of about five TRBV segments, including TRBV5-6, TRBV5-1 and TRBV20-1. Significantly lower normalized Chao1 diversity was seen in multiple sclerosis patients than in controls.

The sequenced sample was blood. This sequence originates from a girl aged 5 to 17 with multiple sclerosis. The genes are TRBV5-1 and TRBJ2-5; D call uncertain. CDR3 sequence reads: CASSLGRGRRYQETQYF. CDR3 coding DNA: TGCGCCAGCAGCTTGGGGCGCGGACGACGGTACCAAGAGACCCAGTACTTC.